The source of this T cell receptor beta chain is a study of blood T cells in healthy people across ages. At least 7 million PBMCs were isolated per sample. A sample-barcoded 5' primer and a J-beta primer mix were used in a second PCR of roughly 7 to 11 cycles. Each CDR3 protein gets one entry after TCRdb re-called the 5' RACE reads with MiXCR. Altogether 1.5 million to 2 million distinct CDR3 sequences are present, 49% being singletons, with the ten largest covering around 2.1%. This CDR3 comprises 15 residues. V dropped 5 bases and J dropped 4; count of bases not matched to a gene: 9. Germline V CDR1 and CDR2: MNHNY, SVGAGI (reference sequence).

This receptor was obtained from a woman between 40 and 55 years old in good health. This sequence joins TRBV6-6 and TRBJ1-2, with 8 bases aligning to TRBD1. The sample consisted of blood. For the CDR3, the DNA is TGTGCCAGCAGTACGGGGCAGGGGGCGGGCTATGGCTACACCTTC. This gives the protein CASSTGQGAGYGYTF.